These 15 T cell receptor beta chains were all obtained from the same sample, sequenced in a study of blood T cells in healthy people across ages. A second PCR of about 7 to 12 cycles used a sample-barcoded 5' primer and a J-beta primer mix. TCRdb reanalysed the 5' RACE reads using MiXCR and keeps one entry per CDR3 protein. The sample holds some 890,000 distinct CDR3 sequences; 25% to 30% are singletons and the top ten take 10% to 13%. These records were also assigned to another study, of T cells of mothers and their children.

Sequencing input: blood. Receptors were obtained from a middle-aged woman in good health.

This clonotype has only a few counts. The V call is TRBV27, the J call TRBJ2-3; 9 positions agree with TRBD2. V was clipped by 0 bases and J by 6 bases; unmatched bases: 7. CDR1 is MNHEY, CDR2 SMNVEV, per germline (reference sequence). There are 16 residues in the CDR3. For the CDR3, the DNA is TGTGCCAGCAGTTTATCTGCGGGGGGGGCGTGGGATACGCAGTATTTT. Protein: CASSLSAGGAWDTQYF.

The sample holds a few counts of this clonotype. The chain joins TRBV6-5 to TRBJ2-3; 7 bases map to TRBD1. The CDR3 is 14 residues long. The trim removed 6 bases at V and 1 base at J, leaving 4 bases unmatched. Germline CDR1 and CDR2: MNHEY and SVGAGI. This chain's CDR3 is CASRIGQGTDTQYF. CDR3 coding DNA: TGTGCCAGCAGAATCGGACAGGGCACAGATACGCAGTATTTT.

The J gene is TRBJ2-3, the V gene TRBV6-5; 9 bases agree with TRBD1. Germline lookup yields CDR1 MNHEY and CDR2 SVGAGI. The CDR3 totals 17 residues. V dropped 2 bases and J dropped 6; count of bases not matched to a gene: 12. CDR3 sequence reads: CASSYPGTGRVGDTQYF. CDR3 nucleotides: TGTGCCAGCAGTTACCCCGGGACAGGGAGGGTTGGCGATACGCAGTATTTT.

On this clonotype: Lacking the conserved final phenylalanine or tryptophan, this CDR3 likely reflects a read error. The chain recombines TRBV7-3 with TRBJ1-1, with D unresolved. Germline-derived CDR1 and CDR2 are SGHTA and FQGTGA. V was pared by 6 bases and J by 4 bases, with 12 bases between. The CDR3 has 13 residues. The CDR3 coding sequence is TGTGCCAGCAGATTGAAGGGCGGCACTGAAGCTTTCTGT. This encodes CASRLKGGTEAFC.

This clonotype was detected a few times. J is TRBJ2-5 and V is TRBV18; 7 positions agree with TRBD1. Germline V lookup: CDR1 KGHSH, CDR2 LQKENI. The CDR3 contains 15 residues. Germline trimming cut 2 bases from V and 5 bases from J; bases unmatched to any gene: 8. CDR3 protein: CASSPVETGSETQYF. The CDR3 DNA is TGTGCCAGCTCACCAGTAGAGACAGGGTCGGAGACCCAGTACTTC.

This clonotype occurred many times. This chain links TRBV27 with TRBJ1-2, with D tentatively TRBD1 (6 bases). V was cut by 6 bases and J by 4 bases, with 15 bases left in between. The CDR3 extends over 14 amino acids. Germline V gives CDR1 MNHEY, CDR2 SMNVEV (reference sequence). Here the CDR3 reads CASSRQDRFYGYTF. The CDR3 region has the DNA TGTGCCAGCAGCCGACAGGACCGCTTCTATGGCTACACCTTC.

This clonotype has more than one count but fewer than ten. The germline gene is not matched at one end of the junction; a read error may be the cause. The chain has TRBV7-9 and TRBJ1-4; D call uncertain. The CDR3 has 14 amino acids. Germline V gene data show CDR1 as SEHNR and CDR2 as FQNEAQ (reference sequence). The CDR3 spells CASGLVAGNEKLFF. The DNA of the CDR3 is TGTGCCAGCGGCTTAGTGGCTGGAAATGAAAAACTGTTTTTT.

This clonotype was picked up one time. The chain employs TRBV6-1 and TRBJ2-5; D gene uncertain. The V gene lost 1 base and the J gene lost 5 bases, with 14 bases spanning the gap. The CDR3 loop spans 15 amino acids. The germline V gene encodes CDR1 MNHNS and CDR2 SASEGT. CDR3: CASSEGPAARETQYF. CDR3 bases: TGTGCCAGCAGTGAAGGGCCCGCCGCGAGGGAGACCCAGTACTTC.

This clonotype has just a few counts. This chain links TRBV7-2 with TRBJ1-5; D remains ambiguous. This CDR3 comprises 15 residues. Trimming took 3 bases from V and 1 from J, leaving 10 bases between them. Germline CDR1 reads SGHTA; CDR2 reads FQGNSA. CDR3 residues: CASSFRPRSNQPQHF. Here the CDR3 DNA reads TGTGCCAGCAGCTTCCGACCACGGAGCAATCAGCCCCAGCATTTT.

The chain has TRBV20-1 and TRBJ1-2; D remains ambiguous. CDR1 is DFQATT and CDR2 is SNEGSKA in the germline V gene (reference sequence). This CDR3 spans 14 amino acids. Trimming removed 0 bases from V and 4 bases from J, with 12 bases in between. CDR3: CSARDLRPGYGYTF. CDR3 nucleotide sequence: TGCAGTGCTAGAGATCTGCGGCCAGGCTATGGCTACACCTTC.

In this sample, this clonotype turned up a few times. The chain employs TRBV10-3 and TRBJ1-2, with 9 bases identical to TRBD1. Germline CDR1 and CDR2: ENHRY and SYGVKD. The CDR3 runs 14 residues. V shed 6 bases and J 4 bases; nucleotides not matched to a gene: 6. CDR3 residues: CAIRATGGSYGYTF. In DNA, the CDR3 is TGTGCCATCAGAGCGACAGGGGGGTCCTATGGCTACACCTTC.

This clonotype was seen only a few times. The chain recombines TRBV7-9 with TRBJ1-2; D is perhaps TRBD1 (6 bases). CDR1 is SEHNR and CDR2 is FQNEAQ in the germline V gene (reference sequence). CDR3 length: 16 amino acids. The ends were cut back, 5 bases at V and 6 bases at J, with 22 bases in the middle. The CDR3 DNA reads TGTGCCAGCAGCGCGGCCGGAACAGGGTTCGTCGATGGCTACACCTTC. This translates into CASSAAGTGFVDGYTF.

Many counts were recorded for this clonotype. The V gene is TRBV20-1, the J gene TRBJ2-7, with D uncertain. Trimming pared 0 bases from V and 6 bases from J, leaving 6 bases between. The CDR3 has 11 amino acids. CDR1 is DFQATT and CDR2 is SNEGSKA in the germline V gene (reference sequence). CDR3 nucleotide sequence: TGCAGTGCTAGAGAGGCTGGCGAGCAGTACTTC. Amino acids: CSAREAGEQYF.

This rearrangement joins TRBV7-3 to TRBJ2-2, with D unclear. This CDR3 region has 15 residues. Between the trimmed V and J ends, which lost 6 bases and 0 bases, there was a span of 11 bases. Germline values: CDR1 SGHTA, CDR2 FQGTGA. DNA for the CDR3: TGTGCCAGCAGTCCAACACACTCGAACACCGGGGAGCTGTTTTTT. Its protein product is CASSPTHSNTGELFF.

This clonotype has at least ten counts. The J gene is TRBJ1-2, the V gene TRBV28; 7 bases are shared with TRBD1. The V gene's germline CDR1 is MDHEN and CDR2 SYDVKM. V lost 5 bases, J lost 1 base, and 7 bases stayed unmatched. The CDR3 extends over 15 amino acids. CDR3 protein: CASSGPRQGNYGYTF. CDR3 in DNA: TGTGCCAGCAGTGGACCGAGACAGGGTAACTATGGCTACACCTTC.